At least ten counts were recorded for the clone carrying this T cell receptor beta chain. Its antigen is unidentified. The junction shows a germline mismatch at one end, possibly a read error. Presence of unique molecular identifiers characterized the TCR beta cDNA libraries. TCRdb passed the PCR reads through MiXCR, listing each CDR3 protein once. The sample has hundreds of thousands of distinct CDR3 sequences; 35% to 40% are singletons. This record comes from a study of post-analysis software for immune sequencing data. The germline gives CDR1 ENHRY, CDR2 SYGVKD. This CDR3 comprises 15 residues. General study findings and limits: With F measure, samples from one preparation batch clustered together strongly. Controls showed lower frequencies than patients for 5 or 6 TRBV segments, and TRBV5-6, TRBV5-1 and TRBV20-1 were among these.

V is TRBV10-3 and J is TRBJ1-6; D possibly corresponds to TRBD1 (6 bases). This receptor was taken from a girl between 5 and 17 years old with multiple sclerosis. Sequencing input: blood. The CDR3 reads CSISAEGGGNSPLHF. The CDR3 DNA reads as TGTTCCATCAGTGCCGAGGGGGGTGGGAATTCACCCCTCCACTTT.